The 8 T cell receptor beta chains below were found in one sample sequenced in a study of T cells in narcolepsy. Only in-frame clones appear in the TCRdb table, and some are missing; sequencing was by immunoSEQ multiplex PCR. In the table there are about 32,000 clones, under 85% of which are singletons. The source material was memory (CD45RA-) CD4+ T cells from blood. All receptors derive from a human donor in good health.

The J gene is TRBJ2-1, the V gene TRBV7-8; 10 bases are a match to TRBD2. Trimming at V came to 6 bases and at J to 4 bases, leaving 3 bases not matched to a gene. The CDR3 has 14 residues. Germline CDR1 SGHVS, CDR2 FQNEAQ. CDR3 bases: TGTGCCAGCAGGGGGACTAGCGCGTACAATGAGCAGTTCTTC. This sequence encodes CASRGTSAYNEQFF. The complete variable domain, with remaining parts taken from reference TRBV7-8 and TRBJ2-1, reads GAGVSQSPRYKVAKRGQDVALRCDPISGHVSLFWYQQALGQGPEFLTYFQNEAQLDKSGLPSDRFFAERPEGSVSTLKIQRTQQEDSAVYLCASRGTSAYNEQFFGPGTRLTVL.

The chain couples TRBV19 to TRBJ1-3, with TRBD1 matching 8 bases. V lost 6 bases and J lost 0; bases outside the gene matches: 13. The CDR3 is 18 amino acids. Germline-derived CDR1 and CDR2 are LNHDA and SQIVND (reference sequence). CDR3 in amino acids: CASRPGVGQASSGNTIYF. The CDR3 DNA is TGTGCCAGTAGGCCGGGGGTGGGACAGGCGTCCTCTGGAAACACCATATATTTT.

The chain recombines TRBV30 with TRBJ2-1; the match to TRBD2 covers 7 bases. CDR3 size: 16 residues. Germline V lookup: CDR1 GTSNPN, CDR2 SVGIG (reference sequence). Trimming at V came to 7 bases and at J to 7 bases, leaving 19 bases not matched to a gene. CDR3 residues: CASRGRRELSANEQFF. The DNA of the CDR3 is TGTGCCTCTAGAGGGCGGCGGGAGCTCTCGGCGAATGAGCAGTTCTTC.

V and J are TRBV18 and TRBJ1-1, with 9 bases matching TRBD1. The CDR3 consists of 14 residues. Trimming removed 6 bases from V and 0 bases from J; junction bases left unmatched: 2. The germline V gene encodes CDR1 KGHSH and CDR2 LQKENI. CDR3 nucleotide sequence: TGTGCCAGCTCCGGACAGGGGATGAACACTGAAGCTTTCTTT. Translation: CASSGQGMNTEAFF.

This chain links TRBV21-1 with TRBJ1-1; the table's D call, TRBD1, was not checked against the DNA. TRBV21-1 is described as a pseudogene. CDR3 length equals 13 residues. CDR3 residues: CASSGRQGAEAFF. DNA for the CDR3: TGTGCCAGCAGCGGCAGACAGGGCGCTGAAGCTTTCTTT.

The gene calls are TRBV10-2 and TRBJ1-1; D is perhaps TRBD1 (5 bases). Germline CDR1 and CDR2: WSHSY and SAAADI. The CDR3 sequence is 13 residues long. V lost 6 bases and J lost 3, with 11 bases in between. CDR3 DNA: TGCGCCAGCAGCCGGGACCGGGACACTGAAGCTTTCTTT. Encoded protein: CASSRDRDTEAFF.

The V and J genes are TRBV27 and TRBJ2-7, with no clear D. The CDR3 has 13 residues. The V end was cut by 5 bases, the J end by 0 bases, with 8 bases between. The germline V gene encodes CDR1 MNHEY and CDR2 SMNVEV (reference sequence). The CDR3 loop is CASSTYGSYEQYF. The CDR3 DNA follows: TGTGCCAGCAGTACTTATGGCTCCTACGAGCAGTACTTC.

This clone was observed a few times. The chain combines TRBV6-1 with TRBJ2-7, with TRBD2 matching 10 bases. Germline V CDR1 and CDR2: MNHNS, SASEGT. Trimming at V came to 1 base and at J to 1 base, leaving 1 base not matched to a gene. The CDR3 totals 15 residues. The CDR3 region is CASSEETSGSYEQYF. DNA for the CDR3: TGTGCCAGCAGTGAAGAGACTAGCGGGTCCTACGAGCAGTACTTC.